The entry that follows covers one T cell receptor (beta chain) sequence. Its antigen is currently unknown. This sample was taken from a study of cytomegalovirus exposure and HLA in healthy donors. Study outcomes and limitations: Judged likely to be a sequencing artifact was a cluster of highly shared sequence variants. In a later analysis, at a false discovery rate of 0.05, 16,951 TCR beta sequences matched HLA alleles.

CDR3 length: 16 amino acids. The V segment lost 0 bases and the J segment 4 bases; nucleotides outside the gene matches: 9. CDR1 and CDR2 (germline): SGDLS, YYNGEE. With 60 Vbeta and 13 Jbeta primers, the PCR was carried out. Data came from immunoSEQ multiplex PCR; TCRdb stores just in-frame clones and leaves some out. There are over 55,000 clones in the sample, with approximately 16% held by the top ten. The TCR was taken from a boy aged 5-17 years in good health and CMV-seronegative. Sequences were obtained from PBMCs. This chain joins TRBV9 and TRBJ1-2; TRBD1 matches at 7 bases. CDR3 in amino acids: CASSVAPTGAGYGYTF. The CDR3 DNA reads TGTGCCAGCAGCGTAGCGCCAACAGGGGCGGGCTATGGCTACACCTTC.